This passage covers 22 T cell receptor beta chains from one sample sequenced in a study of T cell responses to AZD1222 COVID-19 vaccine. Using immunoSEQ multiplex PCR, the repertoire was profiled, and TCRdb retains in-frame clones only, with some absent. The sample records 65,000 to 75,000 clones, approximately 80% being singletons. The input for sequencing was peripheral blood, taken on day 0 of AZD1222 vaccination. The receptor source for this set is an adult in good health.

This clone was seen a single time. The chain carries TRBV4-3 and TRBJ2-2, with TRBD2 as a possible D gene (6 bases). The CDR3 extends over 17 amino acids. Germline V gene sequence: CDR1 LGHNA, CDR2 YSLEER. V was shortened by 5 bases and J by 3 bases, with 19 bases between the two germline ends. DNA for the CDR3: TGCGCCAGCAGCTCCTCATCGGGACTTACCTACACCGGGGAGCTGTTTTTT. Amino acid sequence: CASSSSSGLTYTGELFF.

The chain couples TRBV28 to TRBJ1-4; D is possibly TRBD1 (6 bases). V lost 2 bases and J lost 4, with 14 bases in between. There are 16 residues in the CDR3. The germline V gene has CDR1 MDHEN and CDR2 SYDVKM. DNA for the CDR3: TGTGCCAGCAGTTTAGATAGGGGGTGGGGTAATGAAAAACTGTTTTTT. This sequence encodes CASSLDRGWGNEKLFF.

The chain is built from TRBV27 and TRBJ2-1; TRBD1 aligns across 12 bases. The V segment lost 6 bases and the J segment 6 bases; nucleotides outside the gene matches: 6. CDR1 is MNHEY and CDR2 is SMNVEV in the germline V gene (reference sequence). The CDR3 is made up of 15 amino acids. The CDR3 region has the DNA TGTGCCAGCAGCCGCGGGACAGGGGGCGTCAATGAGCAGTTCTTC. Amino acid sequence: CASSRGTGGVNEQFF.

V gene TRBV18 combines with J gene TRBJ1-4; D call uncertain. Germline V gene sequence: CDR1 KGHSH, CDR2 LQKENI. The germline V and J ends were trimmed by 6 bases and 8 bases, with 22 bases remaining between them. The CDR3 has 16 residues. CDR3 nucleotides: TGTGCCAGCTCCCTTAATCCCCCTGGCCAAAGGGAAAAACTGTTTTTT. Residues: CASSLNPPGQREKLFF.

This chain links TRBV14 with TRBJ2-2, with a weak D call TRBD2 (7 bases). The CDR3 sequence is 15 residues long. Germline CDR1 is SGHDN and CDR2 is FVKESK. V was clipped by 5 bases and J by 5 bases, with 15 bases between them. CDR3 sequence (DNA): TGTGCCAGCAGCTTCGGGGGGCGATTGACCGGGGAGCTGTTTTTT. It is translated as CASSFGGRLTGELFF. Full variable domain (missing parts from reference TRBV14 and TRBJ2-2): EAGVTQFPSHSVIEKGQTVTLRCDPISGHDNLYWYRRVMGKEIKFLLHFVKESKQDESGMPNNRFLAERTGGTYSTLKVQPAELEDSGVYFCASSFGGRLTGELFFGEGSRLTVL.

The chain carries TRBV6-1 and TRBJ2-7; D unresolved. The CDR3 sequence is 14 residues long. Germline V gives CDR1 MNHNS, CDR2 SASEGT. Between the trimmed V and J ends, which lost 4 bases and 5 bases, there was a span of 15 bases. The CDR3 here is CASSAQGFLNEQYF. CDR3 DNA: TGTGCCAGCAGTGCGCAAGGATTTCTCAACGAGCAGTACTTC.

The chain recombines TRBV29-1 with TRBJ2-7; D is unresolved. The CDR3 spans 11 residues. Germline V gene sequence: CDR1 SQVTM, CDR2 ANQGSEA. Deletions cut 7 bases from V and 2 bases from J, with 9 bases between. Written as DNA, the CDR3 is TGCAGCGCCCATGGAACCTACGAGCAGTACTTC. Protein sequence: CSAHGTYEQYF.

This clone appeared a few times. The chain recombines TRBV7-2 with TRBJ1-3; D not resolved. V dropped 2 bases and J dropped 2 bases, with 7 bases sitting between them. The CDR3 spans 14 residues. CDR1 is SGHTA, CDR2 FQGNSA, per germline. The chain's CDR3 is CASSLIGTGNTIYF. The CDR3 DNA reads as TGTGCCAGCAGCTTAATAGGGACTGGAAACACCATATATTTT.

The chain carries TRBV6-6 and TRBJ2-3; D not certain. CDR1 and CDR2 from the germline V gene are MNHNY and SVGAGI (reference sequence). The CDR3 is 11 residues long. V lost 7 bases and J lost 3, with 5 bases in between. CDR3 amino acids: CASTITDTQYF. The CDR3 DNA is TGTGCCAGCACCATTACAGATACGCAGTATTTT.

The chain uses TRBV6-5 and TRBJ1-1; D remains unclear. The CDR3 sequence is 12 residues long. Trimming shortened V by 6 bases and J by 6 bases, and 11 bases separated the two germline ends. Germline loops: CDR1 MNHEY, CDR2 SVGAGI. The CDR3 reads CASSSRQSEAFF. The CDR3 DNA reads TGTGCCAGCAGCTCCCGGCAGTCTGAAGCTTTCTTT.

The V call is TRBV28, the J call TRBJ2-4; D gene ambiguous. V lost 5 bases, J lost 4 bases, and 15 bases lay in between. The germline CDR1 and CDR2 sequences are MDHEN and SYDVKM. The CDR3 has 15 amino acids. The DNA of the CDR3 is TGTGCCAGCAGTACTCCACCTAGAACGAAAAACATTCAGTACTTC. Its translation: CASSTPPRTKNIQYF.

V gene TRBV4-3 combines with J gene TRBJ1-2; 9 nucleotides align to TRBD1. The V segment lost 0 bases and the J segment 3 bases; nucleotides outside the gene matches: 5. The germline V gene has CDR1 LGHNA and CDR2 YSLEER. The CDR3 length is 16 residues. CDR3 amino acids: CASSQDKTGGYYGYTF. DNA of the CDR3: TGCGCCAGCAGCCAAGATAAGACAGGGGGATACTATGGCTACACCTTC.

Only a few counts were recorded for this clone. J is TRBJ2-2 and V is TRBV18; TRBD2 agrees at 13 bases. Germline V gene sequence: CDR1 KGHSH, CDR2 LQKENI. V shed 3 bases, J shed 6 bases, and the junction held 1 base outside the gene matches. The CDR3 runs 15 residues. The CDR3 loop is CASSPTSGRPGELFF. CDR3 sequence (DNA): TGTGCCAGCTCACCGACTAGCGGGAGGCCCGGGGAGCTGTTTTTT.

The chain is built from TRBV28 and TRBJ2-7; 7 positions agree with TRBD2. The CDR3 is 15 residues long. Germline CDR1 is MDHEN and CDR2 is SYDVKM. The V segment lost 5 bases and the J segment 2 bases; nucleotides outside the gene matches: 9. This CDR3 reads CASSLNRDYTYEQYF. CDR3 nucleotides: TGTGCCAGCAGTCTCAACCGGGACTACACCTACGAGCAGTACTTC.

The V call is TRBV28, the J call TRBJ1-1, with D perhaps matching TRBD1 (6 bases). This CDR3 comprises 14 residues. Trimming took 4 bases from V and 5 from J, leaving 14 bases between them. Per germline, CDR1 MDHEN and CDR2 SYDVKM. CDR3 nucleotides: TGTGCCAGCAGTTCGACTCAGGGGAGGACTGAAGCTTTCTTT. This gives the protein CASSSTQGRTEAFF.

J is TRBJ1-5 and V is TRBV27, with a possible D match to TRBD1 (6 bases). This CDR3 spans 15 amino acids. Germline V lookup: CDR1 MNHEY, CDR2 SMNVEV (reference sequence). V lost 2 bases, J lost 2 bases, and 10 bases lay in between. DNA for the CDR3: TGTGCCAGCAGTTTAGGGGGGCGCCGCAATCAGCCCCAGCATTTT. Protein sequence: CASSLGGRRNQPQHF.

This chain joins TRBV7-2 and TRBJ2-2, with 8 bases fitting TRBD1. The CDR3 has 15 amino acids. Trimming cost V 5 bases and J 6 bases; bases outside gene matches: 8. The germline V gene has CDR1 SGHTA and CDR2 FQGNSA. The CDR3 coding sequence is TGTGCCAGCAGCCCAACAGGGGGTTTGCCCGGGGAGCTGTTTTTT. Protein: CASSPTGGLPGELFF.

The chain links TRBV29-1 to TRBJ1-4, with D perhaps matching TRBD1 (6 bases). The CDR3 runs 13 residues. The germline V gene encodes CDR1 SQVTM and CDR2 ANQGSEA. V was pared by 5 bases and J by 3 bases, with 10 bases between. The CDR3 DNA reads TGCAGCGTTAGACAGGCCCCTAATGAAAAACTGTTTTTT. Its protein product is CSVRQAPNEKLFF.

The V gene is TRBV24-1, the J gene TRBJ1-1; no clear D. This CDR3 is built from 14 residues. Trimming removed 3 bases at V and 5 bases at J, with 12 bases between. Germline CDR1 reads KGHDR; CDR2 reads SFDVKD. Here the CDR3 reads CATSDLSGWTEAFF. The CDR3 coding sequence is TGTGCCACCAGTGATCTATCGGGTTGGACTGAAGCTTTCTTT.

This clone was counted once. The V call is TRBV28, the J call TRBJ1-5; no reliable D call. V was cut by 3 bases and J by 4 bases, with 4 bases left in between. The germline CDR1 and CDR2 sequences are MDHEN and SYDVKM. The CDR3 loop spans 12 amino acids. CDR3 bases: TGTGCCAGCAGTTTCCTAAATCAGCCCCAGCATTTT. Protein sequence: CASSFLNQPQHF.

The V call is TRBV5-1, the J call TRBJ2-3; tentatively, D is TRBD2 (6 bases). Germline-derived CDR1 and CDR2 are SGHRS and YFSETQ. V gave up 7 bases and J gave up 0 bases, with 15 bases separating them. CDR3 length: 15 residues. The CDR3 bases are TGCGCCAGCTTCCGGGACTTAGCTAGCACAGATACGCAGTATTTT. Amino acid sequence: CASFRDLASTDTQYF.

V usage is TRBV3-1 (or the pseudogene TRBV3-2) and J usage is TRBJ2-3, with TRBD2 matching 9 bases. The V gene end was trimmed by 1 base and the J gene end by 0 bases; junction bases not matched to a gene: 8. This CDR3 spans 18 amino acids. CDR1 is LGHDT and CDR2 is YNNKEL in the germline V gene (reference sequence). CDR3 nucleotide sequence: TGTGCCAGCAGCCAAGTTCTAGCGGGGCTCACTAGCACAGATACGCAGTATTTT. This codes for CASSQVLAGLTSTDTQYF.